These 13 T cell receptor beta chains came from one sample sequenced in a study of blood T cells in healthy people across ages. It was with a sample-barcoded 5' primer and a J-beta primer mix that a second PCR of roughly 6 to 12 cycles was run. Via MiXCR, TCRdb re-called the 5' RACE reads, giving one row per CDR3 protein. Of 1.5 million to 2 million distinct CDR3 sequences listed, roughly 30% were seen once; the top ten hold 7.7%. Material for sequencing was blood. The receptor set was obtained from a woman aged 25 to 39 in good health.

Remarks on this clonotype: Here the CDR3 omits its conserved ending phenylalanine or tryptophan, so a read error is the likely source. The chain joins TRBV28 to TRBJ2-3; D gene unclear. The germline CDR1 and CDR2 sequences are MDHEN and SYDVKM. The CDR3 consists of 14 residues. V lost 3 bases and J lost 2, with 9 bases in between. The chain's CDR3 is CASSFRQITDTQYV. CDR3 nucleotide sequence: TGTGCCAGCAGTTTTAGGCAGATCACAGATACGCAGTATGTT.

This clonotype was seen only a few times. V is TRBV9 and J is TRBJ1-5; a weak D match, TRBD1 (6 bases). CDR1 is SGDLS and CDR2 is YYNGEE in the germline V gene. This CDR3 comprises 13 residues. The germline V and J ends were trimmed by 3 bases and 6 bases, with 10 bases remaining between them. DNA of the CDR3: TGTGCCAGCAGCGACAGGGTTTTTCAGCCCCAGCATTTT. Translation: CASSDRVFQPQHF. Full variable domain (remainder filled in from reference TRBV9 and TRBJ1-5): DSGVTQTPKHLITATGQRVTLRCSPRSGDLSVYWYQQSLDQGLQFLIQYYNGEERAKGNILERFSAQQFPDLHSELNLSSLELGDSALYFCASSDRVFQPQHFGDGTRLSIL.

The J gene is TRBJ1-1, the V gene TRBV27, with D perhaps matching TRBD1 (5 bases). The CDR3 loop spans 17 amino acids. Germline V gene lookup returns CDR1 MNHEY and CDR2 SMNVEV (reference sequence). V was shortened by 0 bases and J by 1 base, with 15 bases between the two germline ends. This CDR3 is CASSLSYRLGANTEAFF. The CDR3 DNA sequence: TGTGCCAGCAGTTTATCGTACAGGCTCGGGGCGAACACTGAAGCTTTCTTT.

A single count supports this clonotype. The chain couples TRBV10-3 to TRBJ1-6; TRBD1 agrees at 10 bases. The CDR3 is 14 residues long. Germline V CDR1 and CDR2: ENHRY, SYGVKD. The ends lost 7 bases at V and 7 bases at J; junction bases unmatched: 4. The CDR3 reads CAIKPGQGNSPLHF. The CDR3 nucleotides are TGTGCCATCAAGCCGGGACAGGGGAATTCACCCCTCCACTTT.

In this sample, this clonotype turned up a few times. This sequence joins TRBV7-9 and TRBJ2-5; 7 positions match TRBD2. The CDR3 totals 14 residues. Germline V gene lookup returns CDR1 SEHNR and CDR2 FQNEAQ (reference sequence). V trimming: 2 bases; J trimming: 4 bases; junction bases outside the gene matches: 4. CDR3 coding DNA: TGTGCCAGCAGCTTAAATAGCGGGCTAGAGACCCAGTACTTC. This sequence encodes CASSLNSGLETQYF. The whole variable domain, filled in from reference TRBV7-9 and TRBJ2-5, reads DTGVSQNPRHKITKRGQNVTFRCDPISEHNRLYWYRQTLGQGPEFLTYFQNEAQLEKSRLLSDRFSAERPKGSFSTLEIQRTEQGDSAMYLCASSLNSGLETQYFGPGTRLLVL.

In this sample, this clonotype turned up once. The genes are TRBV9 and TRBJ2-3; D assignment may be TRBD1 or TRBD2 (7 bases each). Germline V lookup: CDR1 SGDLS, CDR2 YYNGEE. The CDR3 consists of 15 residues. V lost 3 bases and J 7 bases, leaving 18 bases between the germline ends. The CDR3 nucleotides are TGTGCCAGCAGCGAGGGGGGGACAGCCTCTCATACGCAGTATTTT. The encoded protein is CASSEGGTASHTQYF.

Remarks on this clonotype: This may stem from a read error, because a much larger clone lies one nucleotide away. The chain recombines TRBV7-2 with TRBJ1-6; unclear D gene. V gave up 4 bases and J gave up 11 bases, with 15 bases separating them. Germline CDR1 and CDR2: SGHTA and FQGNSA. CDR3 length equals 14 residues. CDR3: CASSYLLLGPPLHF. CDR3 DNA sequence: TGTGCCAGCAGCTACCTGCTCCTAGGCCCACCCCTCCACTTT. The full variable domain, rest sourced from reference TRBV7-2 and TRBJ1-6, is GAGVSQSPSNKVTEKGKDVELRCDPISGHTALYWYRQSLGQGLEFLIYFQGNSAPDKSGLPSDRFSAERTGGSVSTLTIQRTQQEDSAVYLCASSYLLLGPPLHFGNGTRLTVT.

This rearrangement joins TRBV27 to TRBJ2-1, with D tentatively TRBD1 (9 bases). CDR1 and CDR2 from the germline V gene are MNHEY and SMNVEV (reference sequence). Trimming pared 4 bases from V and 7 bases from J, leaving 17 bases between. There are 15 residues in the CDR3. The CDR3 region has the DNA TGTGCCAGCAGTTCAGGGACAGGGACTAGGAATGAGCAGTTCTTC. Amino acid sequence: CASSSGTGTRNEQFF.

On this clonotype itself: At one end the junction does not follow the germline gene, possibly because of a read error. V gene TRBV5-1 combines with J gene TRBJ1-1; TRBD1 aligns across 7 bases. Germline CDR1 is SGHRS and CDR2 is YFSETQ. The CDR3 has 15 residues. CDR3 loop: CAGSLRQGGNSEAFF. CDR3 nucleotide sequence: TGCGCCGGCAGCTTGCGACAGGGTGGTAATAGTGAAGCTTTCTTT.

CDR3 protein: CASSPRTDDGQFF. The CDR3 region has the DNA TGCGCCAGCAGCCCGCGTACGGACGATGGGCAGTTCTTC. The V and J genes are TRBV4-1 and TRBJ2-1, with D unresolved. From germline, CDR1 is MGHRA and CDR2 YSYEKL. V dropped 4 bases and J dropped 12 bases, with 16 bases sitting between them. The CDR3 totals 13 residues.

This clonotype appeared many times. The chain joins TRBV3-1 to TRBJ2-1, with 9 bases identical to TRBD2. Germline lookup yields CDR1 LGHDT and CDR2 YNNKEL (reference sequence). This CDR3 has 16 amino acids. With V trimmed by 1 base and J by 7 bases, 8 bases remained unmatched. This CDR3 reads CASSQGRAGGGNEQFF. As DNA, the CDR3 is TGTGCCAGCAGCCAAGGCCGAGCGGGGGGCGGGAATGAGCAGTTCTTC.

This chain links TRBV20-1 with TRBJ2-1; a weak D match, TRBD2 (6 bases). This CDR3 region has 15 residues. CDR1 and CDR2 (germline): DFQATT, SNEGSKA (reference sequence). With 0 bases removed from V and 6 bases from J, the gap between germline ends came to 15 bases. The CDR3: CSARDPEGQSNEQFF. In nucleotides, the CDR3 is TGCAGTGCTAGAGACCCGGAGGGCCAGAGCAATGAGCAGTTCTTC.

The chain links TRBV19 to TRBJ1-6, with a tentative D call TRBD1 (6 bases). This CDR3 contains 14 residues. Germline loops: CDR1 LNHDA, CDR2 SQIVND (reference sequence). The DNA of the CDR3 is TGTGCTGTAGGGTCGACAGGTGATAATTCACCCCTCCACTTT. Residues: CAVGSTGDNSPLHF.